The subject of this entry is one TCR beta chain. No cognate antigen has been identified for it. Base qualities are not provided; no much larger clone lies one nucleotide away. Donors formed part of the validation cohort, which comprised 120 subjects and was distinct from the first cohort of 690 or so subjects. This entry comes from a study of cytomegalovirus exposure and HLA in healthy donors (dated 2017 in TCRdb). Background on the whole study: The 650 to 750 repertoires of the first cohort and the 120 validation repertoires were produced on the same platform, according to a later analysis. The study aimed to test whether cataloging public T cell receptors could reveal signatures of past pathogen exposure. A separate validation cohort of about 110 different subjects was used in addition to the approximately 640-subject first cohort. The study combined high-throughput TCR immunosequencing, statistical association of individual TCRs with disease status, and machine learning to predict cytomegalovirus infection status.

The library relied on the immunoSEQ multiplex PCR assay. Processing in the source paper ran as follows. A statistical classification framework was built to diagnose cytomegalovirus status from the catalog of TCR beta chain sequences. The table comes from immuneACCESS by way of TCRdb, which keeps in-frame sequences with V and J called. Part of the clones is missing from these tables; in studies checked, under half for an unresolved V gene and the rest for unknown reasons. V and J calls and clone size are as listed in that table; D and trimming were resolved from the DNA. The sample records about 180,000 clones, around 85% of which are singletons. Of the sample, 16% falls within the top ten clones. Study-level results and caveats: The classifier was reported to diagnose cytomegalovirus status with high specificity and sensitivity in both the original cohort and the validation cohort. In the study, around 150 TCR beta chains were listed as associated with cytomegalovirus. Of the cluster scores, 90% to 95% were above 0 in a later analysis, which found that TCRs clustered in the first cohort also tended to co-occur in the 130 or so validation repertoires. It was suggested by the authors that the approach could potentially be generalized to other disease states and immunological phenotypes. All 120 or so repertoires were used to score co-occurrence in the validation cohort in a later analysis, because that analysis had no HLA typing for the cohort. In vitro tests confirmed that a few of the cytomegalovirus-associated TCR beta chains recognize cytomegalovirus antigens. Across donors, most TCR sequences were observed very rarely, whereas some public TCRs were present in many individuals.

This clonotype was obtained from a man between 18 and 35 years old in good health and CMV-seropositive. Sequences were obtained from PBMCs.

The nucleotide sequence is TGTGCCAGCAGCTCTGGGTCTAGCGGGGGGGCCTCGTCTTTGGATACGCAGTATTTT. Its product reads: CASSSGSSGGASSLDTQYF. The chain joins TRBV7-3 to TRBJ2-3; 12 nucleotides in the junction match TRBD2. The germline V and J ends show losses of 4 bases and 6 bases respectively, and no gene match explains 17 bases of the junction. Inclusive of the bounding cysteine and phenylalanine, the CDR3 is 19 residues long. CDR3 DNA only is kept here, 57 bases in frame from base 1. CDR1 and CDR2, looked up from the germline V gene, are SGHTA and FQGTGA.